These 9 T cell receptor beta chains came from one sample sequenced in a study of human T cells and chemical hapten exposure. Time point: pre-sensitization, week 0. Treatment indicated: therapeutic diphenylcyclopropenone sensitization with weekly scalp DPC. Each CDR3 protein is one row after TCRdb ran MiXCR on the RACE reads. The repertoire holds some 200,000 distinct CDR3 sequences, with roughly 30% as singletons. Source: whole blood, taken in connection with sensitization to the hapten diphenylcyclopropenone (DPC). The receptors were gathered from a woman younger than 45 with alopecia areata. Some clones in this sample may be carry-over from other donors' samples.

CDR3 sequence (DNA): TGTGCCTGGAGGAAAGGTAGCGAGACCCAGTACTTC. This encodes CAWRKGSETQYF. The chain has TRBV30 and TRBJ2-5; D not certain. Deletions cut 3 bases from V and 5 bases from J, with 10 bases between. This CDR3 comprises 12 residues. CDR1 GTSNPN and CDR2 SVGIG come from the germline V gene (reference sequence).

The rearrangement links TRBV25-1 to TRBJ2-5; no clear D gene. CDR1 MGHDK and CDR2 SYGVNS come from the germline V gene. This CDR3 has 13 residues. Trimming removed 3 bases from V and 4 bases from J, with 9 bases in between. Here the CDR3 reads CASSDSQRETQYF. The CDR3 bases are TGTGCCAGCAGTGATAGTCAGAGAGAGACCCAGTACTTC.

The chain combines TRBV10-3 with TRBJ2-3, with 9 nucleotides matching TRBD1. The germline V gene has CDR1 ENHRY and CDR2 SYGVKD. CDR3 size: 14 residues. The J segment lost 5 bases and the V segment lost 6 bases, leaving 6 bases of the junction unmatched. CDR3 loop: CAISSGTGLDTQYF. In DNA form, the CDR3 reads TGTGCCATCAGCTCCGGGACAGGGTTAGATACGCAGTATTTT.

This clonotype showed up just a few times. One junction end disagrees with the germline gene, perhaps due to a read error. V is TRBV5-4 and J is TRBJ1-2, with a weak D call TRBD1 (6 bases). The length of the CDR3 is 12 residues. Germline values: CDR1 SGHNT, CDR2 YYREEE (reference sequence). CDR3 in amino acids: CASSLDGGRGAF. CDR3 nucleotide sequence: TGTGCCAGCAGCTTGGACGGGGGGCGCGGGGCCTTC.

This clonotype occurred many times. The chain employs TRBV6-2 or TRBV6-3 and TRBJ1-5; no clear D. Germline CDR1 MNHEY, CDR2 SVGEGT. The germline V and J ends were trimmed by 0 bases and 8 bases, with 17 bases remaining between them. The CDR3 length is 16 residues. CDR3 loop: CASSYSAGNGGKPQHF. The DNA for the CDR3 is TGTGCCAGCAGTTACTCGGCAGGTAATGGTGGAAAGCCCCAGCATTTT.

The chain couples TRBV7-9 to TRBJ1-5; 7 bases are shared with TRBD1. The germline gives CDR1 SEHNR, CDR2 FQNEAQ (reference sequence). The CDR3 spans 15 residues. Losses at the gene ends were 5 bases for V and 3 bases for J; bases not matched to a gene: 7. The CDR3 DNA is TGTGCCAGCAGCGCAGCGGGACAGTTCAATCAGCCCCAGCATTTT. It encodes CASSAAGQFNQPQHF.

In its sample, this clonotype was seen many times. The gene calls are TRBV20-1 and TRBJ2-5, with D possibly TRBD2 on 6 matching bases. CDR3 length equals 14 residues. CDR1 and CDR2 (germline): DFQATT, SNEGSKA (reference sequence). Trimming stripped 5 bases from V and 2 bases from J, with 15 bases between. CDR3 sequence (DNA): TGCAGTGCTTTTGCCTTAGCGGAACAAGAGACCCAGTACTTC. Translation: CSAFALAEQETQYF.

The table lists this clonotype with a count of one. The chain recombines TRBV10-3 with TRBJ1-5, with TRBD1 identical over 12 bases. Germline loops: CDR1 ENHRY, CDR2 SYGVKD. Germline trimming cut 2 bases from V and 2 bases from J; bases unmatched to any gene: 4. The CDR3 is 17 amino acids. The CDR3 reads CAISEGTGGLGNQPQHF. CDR3 nucleotide sequence: TGTGCCATCAGTGAGGGGACAGGGGGCTTGGGCAATCAGCCCCAGCATTTT.

This chain links TRBV20-1 with TRBJ1-2, with D uncertain. Per the germline V gene, CDR1 is DFQATT and CDR2 is SNEGSKA (reference sequence). This CDR3 is 12 amino acids long. V lost 3 bases to trimming and J lost 4 bases, with 9 bases between them. For the CDR3, the DNA is TGCAGTGCTAGCACCGACCTCTATGGCTACACCTTC. This sequence encodes CSASTDLYGYTF.